This TCR beta chain is drawn from a study of blood T cells in healthy people across ages (dated by TCRdb to about 2015). About the study as a whole: Template switching captured roughly one uniquely barcoded TCR beta cDNA molecule per two T cells in model experiments. The study analyzed two additional independent replicas of 1 million unique cDNA reads from the same blood draw for two donors, one aged 18 to 30 and one aged 80 or older. Using deep sequencing normalized with unique cDNA molecular identifiers, the study measured how TCR beta repertoire diversity changes with age. The donors were split into four age groups: young (average about 15 years), middle-aged (roughly 39), aged (roughly 65) and long-lived (approximately 80). Here is what the overall study found, with its caveats: Because profiling used bulk unsorted PBMCs, naive and antigen-experienced compartments could not be compared conclusively. Observed TCR beta diversity per million T cells fell roughly linearly with age, and a significant reduction was already apparent by age about 38. Because the CMV infection status of the donors was unknown, age-related changes in expanded clonotypes may potentially have been confounded. Compared with the aged group, the long-lived group had more naive CD4+ T cells, fewer expanded clones and increased TCR diversity, a pattern suggesting age selection. Total diversity estimates from one million sequenced T cells were considered lower bounds and underestimates. The percentage of naive T cells measured by flow cytometry correlated strongly with observed TCR beta diversity.

The donors were 40 or so Caucasian individuals from Russia, aged 6 to 90 years, who were systemically healthy. Around 10 milliliters of peripheral blood were drawn from each donor into EDTA-treated Vacutainer tubes. Ficoll-Paque density-gradient centrifugation was used to isolate PBMCs, with at least 6.5 million per sample. Trizol reagent was used to extract total RNA from PBMCs, with at least 5.5 micrograms per sample. The percentages of naive CD45RAhigh/CD27high T cells were determined by flow cytometry on a PBMC aliquot from every donor. The library relied on 5' RACE. The instrument was an Illumina HiSeq 2500. A second PCR of roughly 6 to 11 cycles was run with a J-beta primer mix and a sample-barcoded 5' primer. A unique molecular identifier was introduced onto each TCR beta cDNA molecule by a template-switch 5' adaptor carrying 12 random nucleotides. Each sample yielded at least 3 million CDR3-containing paired-end reads. First-strand cDNA synthesis was performed from all RNA using the Mint cDNA synthesis kit, with priming by a TRBC-specific oligonucleotide. Following uracil-DNA glycosylase treatment, all cDNA underwent a first 18-cycle PCR with the universal primers M1SS and BC2_uni_R. As for how the authors treated the data: For normalization, 1 million high-quality reads, each with a distinct molecular identifier, were randomly selected from each sample. Reads sharing molecular identifiers were discarded rather than binned into consensus sequences. MiTCR, set to a Q25 quality threshold and the strictest error-elimination algorithm, was used for CDR3 identification, clonotype clustering and error correction. A nonparametric unseen species model using Euler transformation provided a lower-bound estimate of total TCR beta diversity. The public reads were reprocessed in TCRdb via fastp at Q25 and MiXCR, keeping in-frame beta chains. Rows are unified per CDR3 protein, each entry keeping the most common DNA and genes. The V and J calls and clone size come from TCRdb's table, not from the authors' own analysis. For this sample there are about 800,000 distinct CDR3 sequences; just under 25% appear just once. Approximately 3.7% of the sample is taken by the ten largest.

This clonotype was recorded once. This receptor's antigen is unknown. Within one base of it there is no much larger clone, and no base qualities were kept. The germline ends are 12 bases apart after V is trimmed by 3 bases and J by 1 base. The CDR3 spans 15 residues, from the cysteine through the phenylalanine. The entry retains the CDR3 DNA only, 45 bases that are in frame from base 1. The germline V gene (reference sequence) supplies CDR1 SEHNR and CDR2 FQNEAQ. This same sample was also part of a study on T cells of mothers and their children. That second report states: Nine systemically healthy Caucasian individuals served as donors, namely three mothers together with their six children. cDNA synthesis used all of the extracted RNA, with approximately 1.6 ug of RNA in each 15 ul reaction. In the second PCR, the M1S primer added sample barcodes and 2-4 random nucleotides. Over 8 million TCR beta CDR3 reads came from each mother, compared with some 3.1 million reads from each child. In both related and unrelated pairs, thymic selection shapes the output of TCR recombination in a similar way, with inherited differences having only a minor effect. Normalized repertoire overlap in related mother-child pairs was always slightly higher than in unrelated mother-child pairs, but the difference was never significant. No persistent microchimeric T cell clones were detected, at a sensitivity of roughly 100 clones per million clonotypes. The study used deep NGS to compare TCR beta repertoires of mothers and children, seeking features distinguishing related mother-child pairs from unrelated individuals. The mean age was roughly 44 +/- 4 years for the mothers and approximately 11 +/- 4 years for the children. Libraries were sequenced on Illumina HiSeq 2000 with 100+100 nt paired-end reads after adapter ligation with NEBNext reagents. To prevent cross-contamination, the mother and child libraries were prepared a month apart and were sequenced in separate runs. Between roughly 450,000 and 2,000,000 distinct TCR beta clonotypes were identified per donor. Naive TCR beta clonotypes were estimated from low-frequency clonotypes matched to each donor's FACS-determined naive share, without sorting.

This receptor was identified in a boy younger than 18 in good health. The chain is encoded by TRBV7-9 joined to TRBJ1-1; TRBD1 could be the D gene, as 6 bases match. Material for sequencing was blood. The DNA sequence reads TGTGCCAGCAGCTTGGCAGGGGCGAAGAACACTGAAGCTTTCTTT. It encodes CASSLAGAKNTEAFF. The CDR3, completed at both ends by the reference TRBV7-9 and TRBJ1-1 genes, gives the full variable domain DTGVSQNPRHKITKRGQNVTFRCDPISEHNRLYWYRQTLGQGPEFLTYFQNEAQLEKSRLLSDRFSAERPKGSFSTLEIQRTEQGDSAMYLCASSLAGAKNTEAFFGQGTRLTVV.